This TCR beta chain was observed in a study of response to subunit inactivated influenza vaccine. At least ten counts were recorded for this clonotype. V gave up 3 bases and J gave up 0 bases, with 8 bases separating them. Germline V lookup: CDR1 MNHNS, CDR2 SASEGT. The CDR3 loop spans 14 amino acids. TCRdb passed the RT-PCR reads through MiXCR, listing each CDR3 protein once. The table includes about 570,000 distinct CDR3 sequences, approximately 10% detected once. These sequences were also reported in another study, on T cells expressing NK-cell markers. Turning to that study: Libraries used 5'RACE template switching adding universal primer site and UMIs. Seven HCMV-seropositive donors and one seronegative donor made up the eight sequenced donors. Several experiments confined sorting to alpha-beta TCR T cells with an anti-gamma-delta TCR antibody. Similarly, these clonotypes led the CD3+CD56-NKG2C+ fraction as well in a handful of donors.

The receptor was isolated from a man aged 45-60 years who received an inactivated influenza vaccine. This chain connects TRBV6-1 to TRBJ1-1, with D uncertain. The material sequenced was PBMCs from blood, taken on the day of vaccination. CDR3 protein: CASSDLGMNTEAFF. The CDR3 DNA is TGTGCCAGCAGTGACCTGGGGATGAACACTGAAGCTTTCTTT.